The 2 T cell receptor beta chains reported below all come from one sample, sequenced in a study of blood T cell repertoires in COVID-19. Using immunoSEQ multiplex PCR, the repertoire was profiled, and TCRdb retains in-frame clones only, with some absent. The data contain around 380,000 clones, around 87% of them singletons. The sequencing sample was made of PBMCs or T cells enriched from blood (not recorded which). The receptors derive from a man aged 25 to 45 who had recovered from COVID-19.

This chain joins TRBV2 and TRBJ2-2, with D perhaps TRBD1 (6 bases). Germline V lookup: CDR1 SNHLY, CDR2 FYNNEI. Trimming took 1 base from V and 1 from J, leaving 7 bases between them. The CDR3 totals 15 residues. CDR3 nucleotides: TGTGCCAGCAGTGAAGGGGACATGAACACCGGGGAGCTGTTTTTT. Amino acids: CASSEGDMNTGELFF.

With regard to this clone: This sample also contains other DNA sequences that code for the same CDR3. The chain carries TRBV6-1 and TRBJ2-1; D unresolved. V dropped 1 base and J dropped 3 bases, with 4 bases sitting between them. The CDR3 is made up of 13 amino acids. CDR1 is MNHNS, CDR2 SASEGT, per germline. CDR3 nucleotides: TGTGCCAGCAGTGAAGACTACTACAATGAGCAGTTCTTC. Its protein product is CASSEDYYNEQFF.